This T cell receptor beta chain originates from a study of T cell responses to AZD1222 COVID-19 vaccine (dated by TCRdb to about 2021). For context, the study as a whole: AZD1222 recipients given second doses at about 4 weeks or at about 12 weeks were pooled, since spike-specific TCR depth and breadth were not found to differ between the two schedules. TCR sequencing was performed for roughly 250 trial participants, of whom about 200 were given two doses of AZD1222 and roughly 25 were given two doses of MenACWY control vaccine. Trial participants were enrolled by age into subgroups of 18-55, 56-69 and 70-plus years, and around 150, 28 and 57 TCR-sequenced participants, respectively, were included in these subgroups.

The CDR3 regions of human TCRbeta chains were analyzed by immunosequencing. In the authors' own workflow: Repertoire TCRs were matched against a reference library of SARS-CoV-2-specific TCRs generated with the MIRA antigen-specificity platform. Breadth meant the fraction of unique TCRs that were SARS-CoV-2-associated, whereas depth meant the fraction of total T cells that were SARS-CoV-2-associated. Using the MIRA data, every spike-specific TCR was mapped to the spike region that the TCR reacted to and assigned to either a CD4 or a CD8 class. Log10-transformed breadth and depth values were compared by one-way ANOVA with Sidak's multiple comparisons tests. As stored in TCRdb, this immuneACCESS dataset retains in-frame rearrangements with V and J assigned. A fraction of the clones does not appear; measured against another copy, unresolved V genes explain less than half of the discrepancy, and the remainder lacks a known reason. The V and J calls and clone size come from that table; D and trimming were worked out from the DNA. Recorded for this sample are roughly 260,000 clones; more than 80% of them occurred a single time. 0.55% of the sample goes to the ten largest clones.

CDR1 and CDR2 are read off the germline V gene as SGHTA and FQGNSA. From cysteine to phenylalanine, the CDR3 is 15 amino acids long. Here the CDR3 DNA is all that survives: 45 bases in frame from base 1. After removal of 5 bases from V and 7 bases from J, the junction retains 7 bases not matched to a gene. Explained via the paper, the time point label denotes: baseline before first vaccination. Vaccinee samples came from UK trials COV001 and COV002, including a single-blind randomized controlled phase 2/3 trial of AZD1222 (ChAdOx1 nCoV-19) in healthy adults. Trial participant PBMC samples were collected at day 0 and day 28 after the second dose for TCRbeta chain sequencing. A remark on this clone: It has no known antigen specificity. No base-level quality is on record; no much larger clone is a single base apart.

Here is what the overall study found, with its caveats: No day 14 peak-response samples were available, so repertoires were characterized only after the peak T cell response. Reportedly, close to half of the unique spike-specific TCRs recognized epitopes lying outside the regions that are mutated in the B.1.351 and B.1.1.7 variants. The vaccine-associated CD4 TCRs covered the entire spike protein, and the dominant responses fell in regions 160-218 and 743-854. A significant rise in spike-specific TCR breadth and depth was observed after two AZD1222 doses relative to day 0 and relative to MenACWY recipients. Participants were mostly white British, with more females than males. The authors suggested clonal diversity may have been underestimated. Conclusions about previously exposed vaccinees were limited because only a handful of AZD1222 recipients were SARS-CoV-2 seropositive at baseline. In the small 56-69-year group, the increase in depth fell short of significance, most likely because of low power.

The clonotype originates from an adult in good health. Recombination joined TRBV7-2 with TRBJ2-1; 11 bases in the junction line up with TRBD2. Here the sequenced sample was peripheral blood, taken on day 0 of AZD1222 vaccination. The nucleotide sequence reads as follows: TGTGCCAGCAGCCCAACTGGACTAGCGGGTAATGAGCAGTTCTTC. This encodes CASSPTGLAGNEQFF.